This TCR beta chain was profiled in a study of T cell responses to AZD1222 COVID-19 vaccine. General study findings and limits: At baseline, just 6 or 7 AZD1222 recipients tested seropositive. The study found vaccine-associated CD4 TCRs spanning spike, dominant at 160-218 and 743-854. Reports say nearly half of spike-specific TCRs go after unmutated variant regions. The peak T cell response came first, and repertoires were sampled only after it.

Sequencing used immunoSEQ multiplex PCR; TCRdb keeps in-frame clones, though not all of them. The sample has about 150,000 clones, over 65% seen once. Regarding this clone: Its antigen is unidentified.

The TCR originated in an adult in good health. Sequenced material: peripheral blood, taken on day 0 of AZD1222 vaccination.

In nucleotides, the CDR3 is TGTGCCAGTAGTCGGGACTTTTCGACCTCTGCTAACTATGGCTACACCTTC. It translates to CASSRDFSTSANYGYTF. This rearrangement joins TRBV19 to TRBJ1-2; possibly TRBD1 for D (5 bases). CDR3 size: 17 residues. Trimming removed 5 bases from V and 0 bases from J, with 19 bases in between. Germline V gives CDR1 LNHDA, CDR2 SQIVND (reference sequence).